These 11 T cell receptor beta chains were sequenced from one sample in a study of control samples from healthy donors and cancer patients. Here immunoSEQ multiplex PCR was the method, and the copy in TCRdb shows in-frame clones only, minus some. This table holds approximately 81,000 clones, around 94% found once. Sequenced material: blood. The receptors derive from a woman aged 18 to 35 in good health.

This rearrangement joins TRBV19 to TRBJ1-1; D remains ambiguous. Germline-derived CDR1 and CDR2 are LNHDA and SQIVND (reference sequence). The CDR3 totals 11 residues. V was shortened by 5 bases and J by 8 bases, with 9 bases between the two germline ends. The CDR3 bases are TGTGCCAGTAGTTTCTTCGTCGAAGCTTTCTTT. The encoded protein is CASSFFVEAFF. Drawing the rest from reference TRBV19 and TRBJ1-1, the complete variable domain is DGGITQSPKYLFRKEGQNVTLSCEQNLNHDAMYWYRQDPGQGLRLIYYSQIVNDFQKGDIAEGYSVSREKKESFPLTVTSAQKNPTAFYLCASSFFVEAFFGQGTRLTVV.

The chain employs TRBV7-8 and TRBJ1-1, with TRBD1 matching 7 bases. CDR1 and CDR2 from the germline V gene are SGHVS and FQNEAQ. The CDR3 consists of 15 residues. The V and J ends lost 4 bases and 1 base, in that order; junction bases with no gene match: 6. The CDR3: CASSYRGQGNTEAFF. CDR3 DNA: TGTGCCAGCAGCTATAGGGGGCAGGGGAACACTGAAGCTTTCTTT.

This clone was counted only a few times. The rearrangement uses TRBV6-1 and TRBJ2-7; the D is unclear. Trimming shortened V by 3 bases and J by 2 bases, and 11 bases separated the two germline ends. The germline V gene has CDR1 MNHNS and CDR2 SASEGT. This CDR3 contains 14 residues. As DNA, the CDR3 is TGTGCCAGCAGTGAGGTTGTGGAGACCTACGAGCAGTACTTC. Translation: CASSEVVETYEQYF.

The chain is built from TRBV28 and TRBJ2-1; 7 bases map to TRBD2. With V trimmed by 5 bases and J by 4 bases, 8 bases remained unmatched. Germline assignment: CDR1 MDHEN and CDR2 SYDVKM. The CDR3 has 15 amino acids. DNA of the CDR3: TGTGCCAGCAGTAAGGCAGGGAGGGTATACAATGAGCAGTTCTTC. Residues: CASSKAGRVYNEQFF.

The rearrangement uses TRBV20-1 and TRBJ2-5; tentatively, D is TRBD1 or TRBD2 (5 bases each). Germline values: CDR1 DFQATT, CDR2 SNEGSKA (reference sequence). The CDR3 has 16 amino acids. V was pared by 3 bases and J by 2 bases, with 19 bases between. CDR3 nucleotide sequence: TGCAGTGCTAGTATCGAGGGGCTGGCTGAGCAAGAGACCCAGTACTTC. This sequence encodes CSASIEGLAEQETQYF.

V usage is TRBV9 and J usage is TRBJ2-1; D unresolved. The length of the CDR3 is 16 residues. The V gene lost 0 bases and the J gene lost 3 bases, with 13 bases spanning the gap. CDR1 is SGDLS and CDR2 is YYNGEE in the germline V gene. DNA of the CDR3: TGTGCCAGCAGCGTAGGTCCAGGCGTTTACTACAATGAGCAGTTCTTC. It translates to CASSVGPGVYYNEQFF.

J is TRBJ1-1 and V is TRBV9; D possibly corresponds to TRBD1 (5 bases). CDR3 length: 13 residues. Trimming took off 4 bases at V and 5 bases at J, with 12 bases between the two ends. CDR1 is SGDLS and CDR2 is YYNGEE in the germline V gene. The CDR3 loop is CASSRAQGTEAFF. DNA of the CDR3: TGTGCCAGCAGCCGCGCGCAGGGTACTGAAGCTTTCTTT. Combining the CDR3 with reference TRBV9 and TRBJ1-1 gives the whole variable domain DSGVTQTPKHLITATGQRVTLRCSPRSGDLSVYWYQQSLDQGLQFLIQYYNGEERAKGNILERFSAQQFPDLHSELNLSSLELGDSALYFCASSRAQGTEAFFGQGTRLTVV.

V gene TRBV5-1 combines with J gene TRBJ2-1; 7 bases fit TRBD1. The germline V gene has CDR1 SGHRS and CDR2 YFSETQ. The CDR3 loop spans 16 amino acids. The V gene end was trimmed by 6 bases and the J gene end by 1 base; junction bases not matched to a gene: 10. The CDR3 here is CASNSAPGQSYNEQFF. CDR3 nucleotides: TGCGCCAGCAACTCCGCCCCGGGACAGTCCTACAATGAGCAGTTCTTC.

The genes are TRBV7-2 and TRBJ2-3, with D unresolved. Trimming took 0 bases from V and 2 from J, leaving 9 bases between them. In germline, CDR1 is SGHTA, CDR2 FQGNSA. The CDR3 sequence is 15 residues long. CDR3 DNA: TGTGCCAGCAGCTTAGCAGGCAGACACACAGATACGCAGTATTTT. It is translated as CASSLAGRHTDTQYF.

The rearrangement uses TRBV11-2 and TRBJ1-1, with 9 bases fitting TRBD1. Germline assignment: CDR1 SGHAT and CDR2 FQNNGV. Unmatched junction bases numbered 9, after V lost 3 bases and J lost 10 bases. This CDR3 comprises 14 residues. In nucleotides, the CDR3 is TGTGCCAGCAGCTTCCCGGGACAGGGAAGAGTAGCTTTCTTT. Amino acids: CASSFPGQGRVAFF.

This clone came up once. The chain uses TRBV19 and TRBJ1-1; D gene unclear. Per germline, CDR1 LNHDA and CDR2 SQIVND (reference sequence). The CDR3 is 13 residues long. Trimming removed 3 bases at V and 3 bases at J, with 8 bases between. CDR3 residues: CASSIIRDTEAFF. CDR3 nucleotide sequence: TGTGCCAGTAGTATCATAAGGGACACTGAAGCTTTCTTT.